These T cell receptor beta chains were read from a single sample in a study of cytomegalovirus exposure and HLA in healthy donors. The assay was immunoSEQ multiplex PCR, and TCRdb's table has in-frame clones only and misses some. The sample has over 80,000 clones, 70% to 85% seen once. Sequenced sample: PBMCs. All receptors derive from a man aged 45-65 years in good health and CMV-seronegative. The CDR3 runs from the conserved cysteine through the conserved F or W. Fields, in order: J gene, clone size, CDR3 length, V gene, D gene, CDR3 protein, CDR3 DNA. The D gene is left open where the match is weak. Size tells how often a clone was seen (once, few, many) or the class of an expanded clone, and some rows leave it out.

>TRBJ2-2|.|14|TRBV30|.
CAWSGQGRYGELFF
TGTGCCTGGAGTGGCCAGGGCCGTTACGGGGAGCTGTTTTTT
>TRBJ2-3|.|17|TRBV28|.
CASSLVLSGHITDTQYF
TGTGCCAGCAGTTTGGTGCTTAGCGGCCATATCACAGATACGCAGTATTTT
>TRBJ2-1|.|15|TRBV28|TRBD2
CASLNLAVARNEQFF
TGTGCCAGTTTAAACCTAGCGGTGGCCCGGAATGAGCAGTTCTTC
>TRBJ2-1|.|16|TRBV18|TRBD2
CASSLPPRDYFNEQFF
TGTGCCAGCTCACTCCCGCCCCGGGACTATTTCAATGAGCAGTTCTTC
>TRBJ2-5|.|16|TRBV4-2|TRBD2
CASSQDSGRAFETQYF
TGTGCCAGCAGCCAGGATAGCGGGAGGGCCTTTGAGACCCAGTACTTC
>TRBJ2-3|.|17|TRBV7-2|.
CASSLRREYSSTDTQYF
TGTGCCAGCAGCTTGAGGCGGGAATACTCTAGCACAGATACGCAGTATTTT
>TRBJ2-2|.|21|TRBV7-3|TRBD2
CASSLRPPSPSGSRDTGELFF
TGTGCCAGCAGCTTACGCCCTCCATCCCCTAGCGGGAGCAGAGACACCGGGGAGCTGTTTTTT
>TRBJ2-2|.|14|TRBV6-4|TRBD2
CASSELAGTGELFF
TGTGCCAGCAGTGAACTAGCGGGCACCGGGGAGCTGTTTTTT
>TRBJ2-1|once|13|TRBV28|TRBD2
CASSGLADNEQFF
TGTGCCAGCAGCGGACTAGCGGACAATGAGCAGTTCTTC
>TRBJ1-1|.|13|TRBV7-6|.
CASAGQRNTEAFF
TGTGCCAGCGCTGGACAGAGGAACACTGAAGCTTTCTTT
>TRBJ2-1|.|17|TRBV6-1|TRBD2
CASSDASLAGGPNEQFF
TGTGCCAGCAGTGACGCCAGCCTAGCGGGAGGGCCCAATGAGCAGTTCTTC
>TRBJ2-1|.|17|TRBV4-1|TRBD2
CASSQDLIAGAYNEQFF
TGCGCCAGCAGCCAAGACCTCATAGCGGGGGCGTACAATGAGCAGTTCTTC
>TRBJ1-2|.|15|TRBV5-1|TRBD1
CASSFGQGAIDGYTF
TGCGCCAGCAGCTTTGGACAGGGGGCAATCGATGGCTACACCTTC
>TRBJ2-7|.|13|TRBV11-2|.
CASSLADTYEQYF
TGTGCCAGCAGCTTAGCGGACACCTACGAGCAGTACTTC
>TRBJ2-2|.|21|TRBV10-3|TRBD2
CAISSGLAGVQRETNTGELFF
TGTGCCATCAGCTCGGGACTAGCGGGAGTCCAGCGCGAAACGAACACCGGGGAGCTGTTTTTT
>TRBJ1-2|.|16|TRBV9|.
CASSVDPDTGNYGYTF
TGTGCCAGCAGCGTAGATCCCGACACAGGAAACTATGGCTACACCTTC
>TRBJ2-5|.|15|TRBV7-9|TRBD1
CASSLTGTAKETQYF
TGTGCCAGCAGCTTAACCGGGACAGCCAAAGAGACCCAGTACTTC
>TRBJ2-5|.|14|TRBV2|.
CASRDPGLRETQYF
TGTGCCAGCAGGGATCCGGGACTTAGGGAGACCCAGTACTTC
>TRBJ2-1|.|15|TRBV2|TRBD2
CASRSMGLALNEQFF
TGTGCCAGCAGGTCCATGGGACTAGCCCTCAATGAGCAGTTCTTC
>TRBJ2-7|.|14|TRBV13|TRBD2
CASSLAGGPGEQYF
TGTGCCAGCAGCCTAGCGGGAGGGCCGGGCGAGCAGTACTTC
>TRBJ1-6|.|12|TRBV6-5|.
CASSLTGTPLHF
TGTGCCAGCAGCCTTACAGGGACACCCCTCCACTTT
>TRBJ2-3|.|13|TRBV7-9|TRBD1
CSSSGGSTDTQYF
TGTTCCAGTTCAGGGGGATCGACAGATACGCAGTATTTT
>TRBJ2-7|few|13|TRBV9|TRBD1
CASSVGQGNEQYF
TGTGCCAGCAGCGTGGGACAGGGGAACGAGCAGTACTTC
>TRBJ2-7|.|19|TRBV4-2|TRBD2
CASSQDPPSGGRADYEQYF
TGTGCCAGCAGCCAAGATCCCCCCAGTGGAGGGAGGGCCGACTACGAGCAGTACTTC
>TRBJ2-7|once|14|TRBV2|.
CASARGLFIYEQYF
TGTGCCAGCGCCCGAGGCCTATTCATCTACGAGCAGTACTTC
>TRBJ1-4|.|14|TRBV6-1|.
CASSAVPTNEKLFF
TGTGCCAGCAGCGCGGTACCAACTAATGAAAAACTGTTTTTT
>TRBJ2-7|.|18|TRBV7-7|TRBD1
CASSLARVTVGTGYEQYF
TGTGCTAGCAGCTTAGCGCGGGTTACGGTCGGGACAGGCTACGAGCAGTACTTC
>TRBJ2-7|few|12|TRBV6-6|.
CASRPRGYEQYF
TGTGCCAGCAGACCCCGGGGGTACGAGCAGTACTTC
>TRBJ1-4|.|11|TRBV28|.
CASRHNEKLFF
TGTGCCAGCAGACATAATGAAAAACTGTTTTTT
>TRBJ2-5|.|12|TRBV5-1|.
CASSFKQETQYF
TGCGCCAGCAGCTTTAAACAAGAGACCCAGTACTTC
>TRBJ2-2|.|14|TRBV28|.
CASSIGRLTGELFF
TGTGCCAGCAGTATCGGGAGACTCACCGGGGAGCTGTTTTTT
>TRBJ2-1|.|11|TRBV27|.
CASSLGAQQFF
TGTGCCAGCAGTTTAGGGGCTCAGCAGTTCTTC
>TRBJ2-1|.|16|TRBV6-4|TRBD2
CASSDSVSGRKVEQFF
TGTGCCAGCAGTGACTCGGTTAGCGGGAGGAAGGTTGAGCAGTTCTTC
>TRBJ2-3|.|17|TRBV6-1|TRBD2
CASSGLGAGVEADTQYF
TGTGCCAGCAGTGGCCTCGGGGCGGGAGTTGAAGCAGATACGCAGTATTTT
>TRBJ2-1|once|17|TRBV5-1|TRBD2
CASSPGGLAGEGNEQFF
TGCGCCAGCAGCCCCGGGGGACTAGCGGGAGAGGGAAATGAGCAGTTCTTC
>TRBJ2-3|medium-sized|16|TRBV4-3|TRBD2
CASSQGGTSSTDTQYF
TGCGCCAGCAGCCAAGGAGGGACTAGCAGCACAGATACGCAGTATTTT
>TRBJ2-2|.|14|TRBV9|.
CASRGTFNTGELFF
TGTGCCAGCAGGGGGACATTCAACACCGGGGAGCTGTTTTTT
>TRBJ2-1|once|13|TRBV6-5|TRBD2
CASRGTSPNEQFF
TGTGCCAGCCGCGGGACTAGCCCCAATGAGCAGTTCTTC
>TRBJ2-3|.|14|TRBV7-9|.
CASSRLLNTDTQYF
TGTGCCAGCAGCAGACTCCTAAACACAGATACGCAGTATTTT
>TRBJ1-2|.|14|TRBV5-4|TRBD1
CASNLGQGRGGYTF
TGTGCCAGCAACTTAGGACAGGGCCGTGGAGGCTACACCTTC
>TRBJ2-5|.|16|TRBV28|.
CASRTGSRDGKETQYF
TGTGCCAGCAGAACAGGATCCAGGGATGGTAAAGAGACCCAGTACTTC
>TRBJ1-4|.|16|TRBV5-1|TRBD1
CASSLEGTGANEKLFF
TGCGCCAGCAGCTTGGAGGGGACAGGGGCTAATGAAAAACTGTTTTTT
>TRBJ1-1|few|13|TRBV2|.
CASLPDRNTEAFF
TGTGCCAGCCTCCCCGACAGAAACACTGAAGCTTTCTTT
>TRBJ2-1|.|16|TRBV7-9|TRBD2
CASSHDKRLAGGPQFF
TGTGCCAGCAGCCACGATAAACGACTAGCGGGAGGGCCGCAGTTCTTC
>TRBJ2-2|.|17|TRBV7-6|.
CASSLASWRGNTGELFF
TGTGCCAGCAGCTTAGCTTCCTGGCGGGGGAACACCGGGGAGCTGTTTTTT
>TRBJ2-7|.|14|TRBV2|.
CASKEGAISYEQYF
TGTGCCAGCAAAGAGGGAGCCATTTCCTACGAGCAGTACTTC